Given below is one T cell receptor beta chain in context. Its cognate antigen is unknown. This entry comes from a study of T-cell reconstitution after alpha-beta-depleted transplantation in children. General study findings and limits: Surviving recipient T cells and thymic progenitors underlay high day-60 TCRbeta diversity in some patients. It was reported that alpha-beta T cells came from several hundred expanded graft clones (about two months after transplant). When one year had passed after transplant, most T-cell counts and diversity came from newly produced T cells.

Preparation of the TCRbeta library used unique molecular identifiers. Via MiXCR, TCRdb re-called the PCR reads, giving one row per CDR3 protein. The sample includes about 470,000 distinct CDR3 sequences, 43% of them seen just once. From germline, CDR1 is DFQATT and CDR2 SNEGSKA (reference sequence). V shed 5 bases, J shed 4 bases, and the junction held 5 bases outside the gene matches. The CDR3 is 14 amino acids. This sequence originates from a girl aged 2-9 years with aplastic anemia, due to receive a stem cell transplant. This chain joins TRBV20-1 and TRBJ1-5; 10 nucleotides line up with TRBD1. The material sequenced was PBMCs, taken before TCRalphabeta/CD19-depleted stem cell transplant. This CDR3 is CSAPRTGGNQPQHF. The CDR3 nucleotides are TGCAGTGCTCCGAGGACAGGGGGAAATCAGCCCCAGCATTTT.